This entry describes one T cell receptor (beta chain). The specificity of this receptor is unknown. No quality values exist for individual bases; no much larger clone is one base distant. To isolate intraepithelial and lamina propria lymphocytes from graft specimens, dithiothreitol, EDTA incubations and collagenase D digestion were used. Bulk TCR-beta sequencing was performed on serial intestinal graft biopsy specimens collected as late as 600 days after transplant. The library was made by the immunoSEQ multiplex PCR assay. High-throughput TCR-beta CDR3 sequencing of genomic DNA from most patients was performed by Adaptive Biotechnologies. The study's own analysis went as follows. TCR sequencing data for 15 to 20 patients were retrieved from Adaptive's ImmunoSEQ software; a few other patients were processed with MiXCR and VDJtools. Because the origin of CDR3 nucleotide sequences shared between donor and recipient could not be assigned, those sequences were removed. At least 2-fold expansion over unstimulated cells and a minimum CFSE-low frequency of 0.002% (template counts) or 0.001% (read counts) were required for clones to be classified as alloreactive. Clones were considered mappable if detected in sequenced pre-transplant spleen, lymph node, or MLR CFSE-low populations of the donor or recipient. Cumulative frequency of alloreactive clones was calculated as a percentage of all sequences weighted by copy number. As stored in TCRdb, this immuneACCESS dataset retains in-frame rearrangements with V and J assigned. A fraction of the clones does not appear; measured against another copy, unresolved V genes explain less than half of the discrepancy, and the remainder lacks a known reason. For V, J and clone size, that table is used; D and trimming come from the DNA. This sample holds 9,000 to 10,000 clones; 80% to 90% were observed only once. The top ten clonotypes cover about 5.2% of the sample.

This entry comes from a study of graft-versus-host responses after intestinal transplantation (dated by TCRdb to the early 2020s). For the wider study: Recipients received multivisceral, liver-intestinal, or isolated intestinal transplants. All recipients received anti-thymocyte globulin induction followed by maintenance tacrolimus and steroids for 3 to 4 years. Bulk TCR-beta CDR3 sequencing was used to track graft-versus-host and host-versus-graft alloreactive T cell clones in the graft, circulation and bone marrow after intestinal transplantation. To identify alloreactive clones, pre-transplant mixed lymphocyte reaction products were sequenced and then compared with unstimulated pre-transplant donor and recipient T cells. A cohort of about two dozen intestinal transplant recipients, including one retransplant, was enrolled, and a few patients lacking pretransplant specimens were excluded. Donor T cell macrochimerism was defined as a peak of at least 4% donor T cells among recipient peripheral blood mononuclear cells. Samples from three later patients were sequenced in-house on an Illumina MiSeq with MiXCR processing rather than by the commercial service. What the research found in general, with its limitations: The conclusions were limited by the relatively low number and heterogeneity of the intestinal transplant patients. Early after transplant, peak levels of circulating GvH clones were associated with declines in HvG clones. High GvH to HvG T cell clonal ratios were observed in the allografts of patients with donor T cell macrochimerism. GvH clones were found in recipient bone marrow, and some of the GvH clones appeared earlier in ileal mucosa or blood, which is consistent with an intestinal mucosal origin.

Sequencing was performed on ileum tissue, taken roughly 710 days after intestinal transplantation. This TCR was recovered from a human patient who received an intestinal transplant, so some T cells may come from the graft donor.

Read as DNA, the sequence is TGTGCCAGTAGTATCGTCGGCGGGACAGGAAGGCATGGCTACACCTTC. This sequence encodes CASSIVGGTGRHGYTF. The V and J segments used are TRBV19 and TRBJ1-2, with 8 bases aligning to TRBD1. The CDR3 has 16 amino acids, counting the end cysteine and phenylalanine. The sequence is cut down to CDR3 DNA, 48 bases in frame from base 1. The CDR1 and CDR2 encoded by the germline V gene (reference sequence) are LNHDA and SQIVND. V trim: 3 bases; J trim: 6 bases; unmatched bases: 12.